What follows describes a single TCR beta chain. The entry originates in a study of cytomegalovirus exposure and HLA in healthy donors. In the PCR, 60 Vbeta and 13 Jbeta primers were used. Only in-frame clones appear in the TCRdb table, and some are missing; sequencing was by immunoSEQ multiplex PCR. The repertoire includes 150,000 to 200,000 clones, less than 90% of them detected once, and 0.2% to 0.3% sits in the top ten. CDR1 and CDR2 from the germline V gene are DFQATT and SNEGSKA (reference sequence). Between the trimmed V and J ends, which lost 6 bases and 2 bases, there was a span of 7 bases. The CDR3 loop spans 11 amino acids.

This clonotype was obtained from a girl under three years old in good health and CMV-seronegative. Sequencing input: PBMCs. The V gene is TRBV20-1, the J gene TRBJ1-1; D is undetermined. The chain's CDR3 is CSAPLNTEAFF. DNA of the CDR3: TGCAGTGCCCCTCTAAACACTGAAGCTTTCTTT.